These 30 T cell receptor beta chains share one sample of origin, sequenced in a study of molecular identifiers for immune sequencing clone quantification. TCRdb redid the calling of the PCR reads with MiXCR, one entry per CDR3 protein. The data contain more than 450,000 distinct CDR3 sequences, about a quarter of them singletons. Sequenced sample: naive CD8+ T cells from blood, with Jurkat cell RNA spiked in. The subset is: FACS-sorted CD8+CD4-CCR7+CD45RA+ naive T cells. These receptors were obtained from a human donor in good health. Some libraries in this study had Jurkat cell RNA spiked in.

Only a few counts were recorded for this clonotype. This chain uses TRBV6-1 with TRBJ1-1, with 7 bases aligning to TRBD1. Germline assignment: CDR1 MNHNS and CDR2 SASEGT. The CDR3 has 13 amino acids. The V gene end was trimmed by 6 bases and the J gene end by 4 bases; junction bases not matched to a gene: 5. In DNA, the CDR3 is TGTGCCAGCAGGACAGGGTCCGGCACTGAAGCTTTCTTT. Its translation: CASRTGSGTEAFF.

This clonotype was seen only a few times. The chain links TRBV13 to TRBJ1-1; TRBD1 matches at 7 bases. V was clipped by 1 base and J by 6 bases; unmatched bases: 5. The length of the CDR3 is 14 residues. In germline, CDR1 is PRHDT, CDR2 FYEKMQ (reference sequence). The CDR3 spells CASSLVRGLAEAFF. The DNA of the CDR3 is TGTGCCAGCAGCTTAGTAAGGGGGCTGGCTGAAGCTTTCTTT.

The sample holds many counts of this clonotype. Germline is not matched at one junction end, which may reflect a read error. V usage is TRBV5-1 and J usage is TRBJ2-7; no firm D call. Germline values: CDR1 SGHRS, CDR2 YFSETQ. The CDR3 runs to 11 residues. CDR3 DNA: TGTGCCAGCTCCTTTTCGCACGAGCAGTACTTC. Its translation is CASSFSHEQYF.

This rearrangement joins TRBV28 to TRBJ1-2; D uncertain. This CDR3 has 14 residues. V lost 3 bases to trimming and J lost 2 bases, with 10 bases between them. Germline CDR1 reads MDHEN; CDR2 reads SYDVKM. CDR3 region: CASSFGSENYGYTF. CDR3 nucleotides: TGTGCCAGCAGTTTCGGATCAGAGAACTATGGCTACACCTTC.

About this clonotype: The junction departs from germline at one end; a sequencing error may be responsible. V is TRBV9 and J is TRBJ2-5; 8 bases are shared with TRBD2. The CDR3 extends over 13 amino acids. From germline, CDR1 is SGDLS and CDR2 YYNGEE. CDR3 DNA: TGTGCCAGCAGCAGCGGGAGCGCAGAGACCCAGCACTTC. This encodes CASSSGSAETQHF.

The table lists this clonotype with a few counts. V is TRBV10-2 and J is TRBJ2-5; D may be TRBD1 (5 bases). V gave up 2 bases and J gave up 3 bases, with 13 bases separating them. The CDR3 totals 15 residues. Germline V gene data show CDR1 as WSHSY and CDR2 as SAAADI. The chain's CDR3 is CASSEPRQGKETQYF. The CDR3 nucleotides read TGCGCCAGCAGTGAGCCCCGTCAGGGAAAAGAGACCCAGTACTTC.

This clonotype was detected only a few times. The gene calls are TRBV4-1 and TRBJ1-2; D call uncertain. V was cut by 0 bases and J by 4 bases, with 12 bases left in between. The CDR3 length is 15 residues. Germline loops: CDR1 MGHRA, CDR2 YSYEKL. The chain's CDR3 is CASSQDWQSGYGYTF. The CDR3 region has the DNA TGCGCCAGCAGCCAAGATTGGCAGAGTGGCTATGGCTACACCTTC.

A few counts support this clonotype. The rearrangement joins TRBV24-1 to TRBJ2-7; weak D call: TRBD2 (5 bases). Germline CDR1 reads KGHDR; CDR2 reads SFDVKD. The CDR3 is 15 amino acids. V lost 4 bases and J lost 1, with 13 bases in between. CDR3 coding DNA: TGTGCCACCAGTGACATGGACTGCCTTTCCTACGAGCAGTACTTC. Translated, it gives CATSDMDCLSYEQYF.

The J gene is TRBJ2-7, the V gene TRBV2, with 8 positions matching TRBD1. The CDR3 runs to 17 residues. Trimming cost V 6 bases and J 0 bases; bases outside gene matches: 13. Germline loops: CDR1 SNHLY, CDR2 FYNNEI. CDR3 amino acids: CASSARRGPTLSYEQYF. The CDR3 coding sequence is TGTGCCAGCAGCGCCCGCAGGGGGCCTACCCTCTCCTACGAGCAGTACTTC.

As regards this clonotype: A much larger clone differs by one base, so this may be a read error. The rearrangement joins TRBV20-1 to TRBJ2-2; TRBD1 aligns across 8 bases. CDR1 is DFQATT, CDR2 SNEGSKA, per germline (reference sequence). The CDR3 contains 15 residues. The CDR3: CSAARTGFDTGELYF. The CDR3 DNA reads as TGCAGTGCGGCCCGGACAGGGTTCGACACCGGGGAGCTGTATTTT.

This clonotype came up many times. V usage is TRBV29-1 and J usage is TRBJ1-1, with unresolved D. The CDR3 is 14 residues long. The germline V gene encodes CDR1 SQVTM and CDR2 ANQGSEA. The ends were cut back, 1 base at V and 1 base at J, with 10 bases in the middle. DNA for the CDR3: TGCAGCGTTGAAGCGGAGGGAAGGAACACTGAAGCTTTCTTT. Protein sequence: CSVEAEGRNTEAFF.

This clonotype was detected many times. This sequence joins TRBV6-6 and TRBJ2-3, with 10 nucleotides matching TRBD2. The CDR3 runs to 17 residues. The V and J ends lost 1 base and 4 bases, in that order; junction bases with no gene match: 8. CDR1 MNHNY and CDR2 SVGAGI come from the germline V gene (reference sequence). The CDR3 nucleotides are TGTGCCAGCAGTTACTTACTAGCGGGAAAGCTTGCAGATACGCAGTATTTT. Translation gives CASSYLLAGKLADTQYF.

This sequence joins TRBV27 and TRBJ2-6; D could derive from TRBD1 or TRBD2 (6 bases each). This CDR3 spans 17 amino acids. V lost 6 bases and J lost 0, with 15 bases in between. The germline V gene encodes CDR1 MNHEY and CDR2 SMNVEV (reference sequence). CDR3 coding DNA: TGTGCCAGCAGCGTTAGGGGGGTACTCTCTGGGGCCAACGTCCTGACTTTC. Its protein product is CASSVRGVLSGANVLTF.

With regard to this clonotype: One base away lies a much larger clone, so this may be a sequencing read error. V is TRBV23-1 and J is TRBJ1-5; D is perhaps TRBD2 (5 bases). The closer fit of TRBJ2-3 to the DNA end suggests the J call may be wrong. TRBV23-1 is identified as an open reading frame with a role that is uncertain. The length of the CDR3 is 11 residues. CDR3 DNA sequence: TGCGCCAGCAGTCGTAGGGAGCCCCAGTATTTT. Its protein product is CASSRREPQYF.

This clonotype has ten or more counts. The chain employs TRBV19 and TRBJ1-1; possibly TRBD1 for D (5 bases). Germline V gene data show CDR1 as LNHDA and CDR2 as SQIVND (reference sequence). The CDR3 covers 14 residues. Between the trimmed V and J ends, which lost 3 bases and 0 bases, there was a span of 8 bases. As DNA, the CDR3 is TGTGCCAGTAGTATTCAGGGTCTGAACACTGAAGCTTTCTTT. This sequence encodes CASSIQGLNTEAFF.

The chain couples TRBV4-3 to TRBJ1-2; 8 positions match TRBD1. The CDR3 runs 16 residues. Germline V gene lookup returns CDR1 LGHNA and CDR2 YSLEER. V lost 1 base, J lost 5 bases, and 9 bases stayed unmatched. The CDR3 sequence is CASSQGQGSPFYGYTF. DNA for the CDR3: TGCGCCAGCAGCCAAGGACAGGGGTCTCCCTTTTATGGCTACACCTTC.

V usage is TRBV19 and J usage is TRBJ2-7; 10 nucleotides match TRBD1. The ends lost 10 bases at V and 6 bases at J; junction bases unmatched: 6. Looked up from germline, CDR1 is LNHDA and CDR2 is SQIVND (reference sequence). The CDR3 is 12 amino acids. In DNA form, the CDR3 reads TGTGCCACAAGACAGGGGGCGACCGAGCAGTACTTC. Residues: CATRQGATEQYF.

This clonotype was counted many times. The genes are TRBV6-2 or TRBV6-3 and TRBJ1-1, with D unclear. CDR3 length: 13 residues. V lost 0 bases, J lost 3 bases, and 5 bases lay in between. CDR1 is MNHEY and CDR2 is SVGEGT in the germline V gene. The CDR3 protein is CASSYSWDTEAFF. For the CDR3, the DNA is TGTGCCAGCAGTTACTCGTGGGACACTGAAGCTTTCTTT.

This clonotype was seen repeatedly, ten times or more. The chain recombines TRBV12-5 with TRBJ1-5, with no clear D. The CDR3 length is 17 residues. Germline values: CDR1 LGHNT, CDR2 FRNRAP. V was clipped by 3 bases and J by 0 bases, with 15 bases between them. CDR3 sequence reads: CASGFDPALYSNQPQHF. The CDR3 DNA is TGTGCTAGTGGTTTTGATCCCGCCTTGTATAGCAATCAGCCCCAGCATTTT.

This clonotype was seen ten or more times. This chain connects TRBV11-2 to TRBJ2-7; 7 positions agree with TRBD2. Germline V gene lookup returns CDR1 SGHAT and CDR2 FQNNGV. The CDR3 length is 13 residues. V shed 7 bases and J 0 bases; nucleotides not matched to a gene: 3. In DNA, the CDR3 is TGTGCCAGCACCCGGACTAGCTCCTACGAGCAGTACTTC. It translates to CASTRTSSYEQYF.

This clonotype occurred a few times. The chain uses TRBV10-2 and TRBJ2-3, with 7 bases matching TRBD2. CDR3 length: 20 amino acids. Looked up from germline, CDR1 is WSHSY and CDR2 is SAAADI. Trimming cost V 0 bases and J 0 bases; bases outside gene matches: 15. The chain's CDR3 is CASSESTTISGFLSTDTQYF. The CDR3 coding sequence is TGCGCCAGCAGTGAGTCCACAACTATTAGCGGGTTCTTAAGCACAGATACGCAGTATTTT.

About this clonotype: A read error is possible here, since a much larger clone lies one base away. This chain connects TRBV12-3 or TRBV12-4 to TRBJ1-5; TRBD1 agrees at 9 bases. The CDR3 consists of 13 residues. CDR3 residues: CASSSTGGQPQQF. DNA for the CDR3: TGTGCCAGCAGTTCGACAGGGGGTCAGCCCCAGCAATTT.

This clonotype was seen a few times. This chain joins TRBV4-3 and TRBJ2-2; D may be TRBD1 (5 bases). V lost 0 bases to trimming and J lost 6 bases, with 14 bases between them. Germline CDR1 reads LGHNA; CDR2 reads YSLEER. This CDR3 comprises 16 residues. CDR3 residues: CASSQDYGALSGELFF. Written as DNA, the CDR3 is TGCGCCAGCAGCCAAGATTATGGGGCCTTATCCGGGGAGCTGTTTTTT.

The chain links TRBV6-5 to TRBJ2-6; either TRBD1 or TRBD2 may fit D (5 bases each). Germline-derived CDR1 and CDR2 are MNHEY and SVGAGI. The CDR3 totals 15 residues. V lost 6 bases, J lost 2 bases, and 11 bases lay in between. CDR3 residues: CASSRGVPGANVLTF. The CDR3 coding sequence is TGTGCCAGCAGCCGAGGGGTGCCTGGGGCCAACGTCCTGACTTTC.

This clonotype was counted between two and nine times. This chain connects TRBV4-1 to TRBJ2-7; maybe TRBD2 (5 bases). Germline V gene lookup returns CDR1 MGHRA and CDR2 YSYEKL. V lost 0 bases, J lost 2 bases, and 14 bases lay in between. The length of the CDR3 is 16 residues. CDR3 sequence: CASSQDPTNVAYEQYF. In nucleotides, the CDR3 is TGCGCCAGCAGCCAAGATCCGACTAACGTCGCCTACGAGCAGTACTTC.

This chain joins TRBV11-1 and TRBJ2-3; 8 bases align to TRBD1. The CDR3 has 15 residues. Germline trimming cut 5 bases from V and 3 bases from J; bases unmatched to any gene: 7. Germline lookup yields CDR1 SGHAT and CDR2 FQDESV (reference sequence). CDR3 protein: CASSAGQGMTDTQYF. The CDR3 coding sequence is TGTGCCAGCAGCGCCGGACAGGGTATGACAGATACGCAGTATTTT.

This clonotype has at least ten counts. This rearrangement joins TRBV6-2 or TRBV6-3 to TRBJ2-3; D perhaps matches TRBD1 (5 bases). The length of the CDR3 is 15 residues. CDR1 is MNHEY, CDR2 SVGEGT, per germline. V lost 7 bases and J lost 0, with 14 bases in between. The CDR3 is CASTRTTLSTDTQYF. The CDR3 DNA sequence: TGTGCCAGCACAAGGACAACGCTTAGCACAGATACGCAGTATTTT.

As concerns this clonotype: This may arise from a read error, as a much more abundant clone is one base away. This chain uses TRBV27 with TRBJ1-1; 8 positions agree with TRBD1. The CDR3 consists of 14 residues. Germline lookup yields CDR1 MNHEY and CDR2 SMNVEV (reference sequence). J gave up 4 bases and V 8 bases, and 9 bases lay outside the gene matches. This CDR3 reads CASLAGGAGTEAFF. The DNA for the CDR3 is TGTGCCAGCCTGGCAGGGGGCGCGGGCACTGAAGCTTTCTTT.

Comments on this clonotype: This may be a read error, as it is one base from a much larger clone. CDR3 sequence: CASSPGLAEGDTQYF. CDR3 DNA sequence: TGTGCCAGCAGCCCGGGACTTGCAGAGGGAGATACGCAGTATTTT. The rearrangement joins TRBV7-3 to TRBJ2-3; maybe TRBD2 (6 bases). The germline V gene has CDR1 SGHTA and CDR2 FQGTGA. V was pared by 5 bases and J by 5 bases, with 17 bases between. The CDR3 extends over 15 amino acids. Based on the CDR3 plus reference TRBV7-3 and TRBJ2-3, the full variable domain is GAGVSQTPSNKVTEKGKYVELRCDPISGHTALYWYRQSLGQGPEFLIYFQGTGAADDSGLPNDRFFAVRPEGSVSTLKIQRTERGDSAVYLCASSPGLAEGDTQYFGPGTRLTVL.

This clonotype showed up just a few times. The junction differs from germline at one of its ends, possibly a read error. The J gene is TRBJ2-2, the V gene TRBV7-6; TRBD2 aligns across 8 bases. The CDR3 contains 16 residues. Germline lookup yields CDR1 SGHVS and CDR2 FNYEAQ. The CDR3 here is CASSSPGGGSAGELFF. CDR3 sequence (DNA): TGTGCTAGCAGCTCCCCCGGGGGGGGCAGTGCCGGGGAGCTGTTTTTT.